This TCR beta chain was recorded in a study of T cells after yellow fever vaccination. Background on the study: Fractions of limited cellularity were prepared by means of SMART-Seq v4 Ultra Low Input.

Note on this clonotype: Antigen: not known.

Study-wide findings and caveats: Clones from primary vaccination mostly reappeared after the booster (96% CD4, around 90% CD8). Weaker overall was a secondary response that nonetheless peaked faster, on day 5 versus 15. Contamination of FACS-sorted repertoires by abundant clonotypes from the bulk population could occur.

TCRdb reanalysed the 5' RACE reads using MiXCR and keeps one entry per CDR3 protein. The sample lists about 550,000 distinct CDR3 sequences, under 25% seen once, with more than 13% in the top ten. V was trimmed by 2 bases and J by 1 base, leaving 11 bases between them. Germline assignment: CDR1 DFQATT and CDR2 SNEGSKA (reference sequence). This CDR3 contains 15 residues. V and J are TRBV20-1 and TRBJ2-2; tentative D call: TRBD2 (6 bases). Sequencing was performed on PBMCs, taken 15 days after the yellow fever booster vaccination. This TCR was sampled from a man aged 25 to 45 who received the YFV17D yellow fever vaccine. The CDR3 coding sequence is TGCAGTGCTAGAAATACGGGGGAGAACACCGGGGAGCTGTTTTTT. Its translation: CSARNTGENTGELFF.